This TCR beta chain was sequenced for a study of shared clonotypes between healthy human individuals. About the research overall: Three CD4 naive, three CD4 memory, two CD8 naive and one CD8 memory plate were used per donor. Study outcomes and limitations: Some naive CD4 clonotypes, about 5%, turned up in common across a handful of donors. Sampling covered nothing but blood. Tissue TCR repertoires likely differ from those found in blood.

Only CD45RO-negative cells positively selected for CCR7 counted as naive CD8 cells, so terminally differentiated effector memory CD45RA+ cells were excluded. About this clone itself: Its target is not known.

Authors' data handling: Junction-only sequences produced by ImmunoSEQ had no quality scores, so filtering differed. Repertoires were generated with immunoSEQ multiplex PCR, while TCRdb's copy carries only in-frame clones and drops some. V, J and clone size derive from that table, while D and trimming were established from the DNA sequence. This sample has 630,000 or so clones; 98% occur once, and the top ten carry around 0.3%. The ends lost 2 bases at V and 2 bases at J; junction bases unmatched: 5. CDR3 length equals 16 residues. CDR1 and CDR2 from the germline V gene are MNHEY and SMNVEV (reference sequence).

The receptor comes from a man between 25 and 39 years old in good health. The chain couples TRBV27 to TRBJ2-4; 8 bases are shared with TRBD2. The sequencing sample was made of naive CD8+ T cells sorted from blood. The CDR3 spells CASSLSGSGSKNIQYF. CDR3 coding DNA: TGTGCCAGCAGTTTAAGCGGGAGCGGGTCCAAAAACATTCAGTACTTC.